A selection of T cell receptor beta chains follows, all from one sample in a study of T-cell reconstitution after alpha-beta-depleted transplantation in children. One entry per CDR3 protein, called by TCRdb with MiXCR from the PCR reads. This sample carries over 200,000 distinct CDR3 sequences, roughly a sixth of them seen once, and the ten largest clones take approximately 40%. The specimen comprised PBMCs, mostly from graft donor cells, sampled 360 days after TCRalphabeta/CD19-depleted stem cell transplant. Receptors originate from a male patient between 2 and 10 years old who had a stem cell transplant for acute lymphoblastic leukemia, so the T cells may come from the graft donor. CDR3s include the opening cysteine and the closing phenylalanine or tryptophan. The D gene is left open where the match is weak. Clone size is shown for a subset of rows, as once, few, many or a class of expanded clone.

J | D | size | V | CDR3 | DNA
TRBJ2-7 | TRBD1 | many | TRBV5-5 | CASSFGTGDYEQYF | TGTGCCAGCAGCTTCGGGACAGGGGACTACGAGCAGTACTTC
TRBJ2-7 | . | few | TRBV27 | CATKTGGLDEQYF | TGTGCCACCAAGACGGGGGGCTTAGACGAGCAGTACTTC
TRBJ1-1 | . | few | TRBV7-2 | CASSTQGQGTEAFF | TGTGCCAGCAGCACACAGGGTCAGGGGACTGAAGCTTTCTTT
TRBJ2-3 | TRBD1 | few | TRBV27 | CASSSPGQGSTDTQYF | TGTGCCAGCAGTTCCCCGGGACAGGGGAGCACAGATACGCAGTATTTT
TRBJ2-1 | . | . | TRBV11-3 | CASSSRGDYYNEQFF | TGTGCCAGCAGCTCTAGGGGAGACTACTACAATGAGCAGTTCTTC
TRBJ2-3 | TRBD2 | many | TRBV29-1 | CSVERGALDTQYF | TGCAGCGTTGAGCGGGGGGCTTTAGATACGCAGTATTTT
TRBJ2-1 | TRBD1 | . | TRBV2 | CASNLGTGVYNEQFF | TGTGCCAGCAATCTTGGGACAGGGGTCTACAATGAGCAGTTCTTC
TRBJ1-4 | . | . | TRBV10-3 | CAISESIGAPNEKLFF | TGTGCCATCAGTGAGTCTATCGGGGCTCCTAATGAAAAACTGTTTTTT
TRBJ2-1 | . | . | TRBV19 | CASRLLGYNEQFF | TGTGCCAGTAGGCTACTAGGGTACAATGAGCAGTTCTTC
TRBJ2-5 | . | few | TRBV4-1 | CASSQKGRRKETQYF | TGCGCCAGCAGCCAAAAGGGACGGCGAAAAGAGACCCAGTACTTC
TRBJ2-3 | . | . | TRBV6-5 | CASSYSIAYLADTQYF | TGTGCCAGCAGTTACTCGATCGCCTACCTTGCGGATACGCAGTATTTT
TRBJ2-1 | . | many | TRBV6-5 | CASSYSLGYNEQFF | TGTGCCAGCAGTTACTCACTGGGCTACAATGAGCAGTTCTTC
TRBJ2-3 | . | few | TRBV12-3/TRBV12-4 | CASSLDRGADTQYF | TGTGCCAGCAGTTTAGACCGCGGGGCAGATACGCAGTATTTT
TRBJ2-2 | TRBD1 | few | TRBV7-2 | CASSLRQGRAGELFF | TGTGCCAGCAGCCTACGACAGGGTCGTGCCGGGGAGCTGTTTTTT
TRBJ1-5 | TRBD1 | . | TRBV28 | CASSSSRDSHNQPQHF | TGTGCCAGCAGTTCAAGCCGGGACAGTCACAATCAGCCCCAGCATTTT
TRBJ2-7 | . | . | TRBV2 | CASSPPSAYYEQYF | TGTGCCAGCAGTCCTCCTAGCGCCTACTACGAGCAGTACTTC
TRBJ2-1 | TRBD1 | . | TRBV7-9 | CASSLVGQGGNEQFF | TGTGCCAGCAGCTTAGTAGGACAGGGTGGGAATGAGCAGTTCTTC
TRBJ1-6 | TRBD1 | few | TRBV27 | CASSSSAESGTGISTLHF | TGTGCCAGCAGCTCATCCGCAGAATCCGGGACAGGGATTAGCACCCTCCACTTT
TRBJ2-3 | . | . | TRBV5-1 | CASSLPGALDTQYF | TGCGCCAGCAGCTTGCCGGGGGCGTTAGATACGCAGTATTTT
TRBJ1-4 | . | . | TRBV5-8 | CASSLLRSTNEKLFF | TGTGCCAGCAGCTTGCTCCGATCAACTAATGAAAAACTGTTTTTT
TRBJ2-1 | . | . | TRBV7-9 | CASSFWQGTNEQFF | TGTGCCAGCAGCTTCTGGCAGGGAACAAATGAGCAGTTCTTC
TRBJ2-1 | . | . | TRBV6-5 | CASSLKVGEQFF | TGTGCCAGCAGCCTCAAAGTGGGTGAGCAGTTCTTC
TRBJ1-1 | . | . | TRBV9 | CASSPRPGNTEAFF | TGTGCCAGCAGCCCCCGCCCGGGGAACACTGAAGCTTTCTTT
TRBJ1-2 | . | few | TRBV15 | CATSSGVRQAGGYTF | TGTGCCACCAGCAGCGGAGTGAGACAGGCGGGTGGCTACACCTTC
TRBJ2-7 | . | few | TRBV12-3/TRBV12-4 | CASSLFGGRPYEQYF | TGTGCCAGCAGTTTATTTGGGGGGCGCCCCTACGAGCAGTACTTC
TRBJ2-7 | . | . | TRBV7-8 | CASSLFSSYEQYF | TGTGCCAGCAGCTTGTTCAGCTCCTACGAGCAGTACTTC
TRBJ2-7 | . | many | TRBV11-2 | CASGIGQIYEQYF | TGTGCCAGCGGAATAGGGCAGATCTACGAGCAGTACTTC
TRBJ2-3 | . | few | TRBV12-3/TRBV12-4 | CASSFRTAGTDTQYF | TGTGCCAGCAGTTTTAGGACAGCGGGCACAGATACGCAGTATTTT
TRBJ2-5 | . | . | TRBV5-4 | CASSPVVGVGTQYF | TGTGCCAGCAGCCCCGTGGTGGGAGTCGGGACCCAGTACTTC
TRBJ1-5 | TRBD1 | . | TRBV14 | CASSQNPHRGQGYQPQHF | TGTGCCAGCAGCCAAAACCCACATCGGGGACAGGGGTATCAGCCCCAGCATTTT
TRBJ2-3 | TRBD2 | . | TRBV12-3/TRBV12-4 | CASSGGGLYF | TGTGCCAGTAGCGGGGGGGGACTGTATTTT
TRBJ2-7 | . | few | TRBV5-1 | CASSLRGDLSYEQYF | TGCGCCAGCAGCTTGAGGGGGGACCTCTCCTACGAGCAGTACTTC
TRBJ1-3 | . | . | TRBV12-3/TRBV12-4 | CASRRGTGNTIYF | TGTGCCAGCAGGCGAGGGACAGGAAACACCATATATTTT
TRBJ2-5 | . | few | TRBV21-1 | CASTSGPGTGVQETQYF | TGTGCCAGCACCTCCGGGCCCGGGACAGGGGTACAAGAGACCCAGTACTTC
TRBJ2-7 | . | . | TRBV5-5 | CASTLRYGTYEQYF | TGTGCCAGCACCCTAAGGTACGGTACCTACGAGCAGTACTTC
TRBJ2-7 | TRBD2 | . | TRBV7-9 | CASSLEASGGTYEQYF | TGTGCCAGCAGCTTAGAGGCTAGCGGGGGAACCTACGAGCAGTACTTC
TRBJ2-1 | . | few | TRBV7-2 | CASSLEWRGEQFF | TGTGCCAGCAGCTTAGAATGGAGGGGTGAGCAGTTCTTC
TRBJ2-7 | . | few | TRBV24-1 | CATSDARTATYEQYF | TGTGCCACCAGTGATGCTCGGACTGCTACCTACGAGCAGTACTTC
TRBJ1-2 | . | . | TRBV5-1 | CASSLWTTNNGYTF | TGCGCCAGCAGCTTATGGACAACTAACAATGGCTACACCTTC
TRBJ2-1 | . | many | TRBV18 | CASSSEDEQFF | TGTGCCAGCTCATCGGAAGATGAGCAGTTCTTC
TRBJ2-5 | . | . | TRBV5-1 | CASSTRDQETQYF | TGCGCCAGCAGTACCCGGGATCAAGAGACCCAGTACTTC
TRBJ1-2 | . | once | TRBV2 | CASSESNRGGYTF | TGTGCCAGCAGTGAAAGTAACAGAGGTGGCTACACCTTC